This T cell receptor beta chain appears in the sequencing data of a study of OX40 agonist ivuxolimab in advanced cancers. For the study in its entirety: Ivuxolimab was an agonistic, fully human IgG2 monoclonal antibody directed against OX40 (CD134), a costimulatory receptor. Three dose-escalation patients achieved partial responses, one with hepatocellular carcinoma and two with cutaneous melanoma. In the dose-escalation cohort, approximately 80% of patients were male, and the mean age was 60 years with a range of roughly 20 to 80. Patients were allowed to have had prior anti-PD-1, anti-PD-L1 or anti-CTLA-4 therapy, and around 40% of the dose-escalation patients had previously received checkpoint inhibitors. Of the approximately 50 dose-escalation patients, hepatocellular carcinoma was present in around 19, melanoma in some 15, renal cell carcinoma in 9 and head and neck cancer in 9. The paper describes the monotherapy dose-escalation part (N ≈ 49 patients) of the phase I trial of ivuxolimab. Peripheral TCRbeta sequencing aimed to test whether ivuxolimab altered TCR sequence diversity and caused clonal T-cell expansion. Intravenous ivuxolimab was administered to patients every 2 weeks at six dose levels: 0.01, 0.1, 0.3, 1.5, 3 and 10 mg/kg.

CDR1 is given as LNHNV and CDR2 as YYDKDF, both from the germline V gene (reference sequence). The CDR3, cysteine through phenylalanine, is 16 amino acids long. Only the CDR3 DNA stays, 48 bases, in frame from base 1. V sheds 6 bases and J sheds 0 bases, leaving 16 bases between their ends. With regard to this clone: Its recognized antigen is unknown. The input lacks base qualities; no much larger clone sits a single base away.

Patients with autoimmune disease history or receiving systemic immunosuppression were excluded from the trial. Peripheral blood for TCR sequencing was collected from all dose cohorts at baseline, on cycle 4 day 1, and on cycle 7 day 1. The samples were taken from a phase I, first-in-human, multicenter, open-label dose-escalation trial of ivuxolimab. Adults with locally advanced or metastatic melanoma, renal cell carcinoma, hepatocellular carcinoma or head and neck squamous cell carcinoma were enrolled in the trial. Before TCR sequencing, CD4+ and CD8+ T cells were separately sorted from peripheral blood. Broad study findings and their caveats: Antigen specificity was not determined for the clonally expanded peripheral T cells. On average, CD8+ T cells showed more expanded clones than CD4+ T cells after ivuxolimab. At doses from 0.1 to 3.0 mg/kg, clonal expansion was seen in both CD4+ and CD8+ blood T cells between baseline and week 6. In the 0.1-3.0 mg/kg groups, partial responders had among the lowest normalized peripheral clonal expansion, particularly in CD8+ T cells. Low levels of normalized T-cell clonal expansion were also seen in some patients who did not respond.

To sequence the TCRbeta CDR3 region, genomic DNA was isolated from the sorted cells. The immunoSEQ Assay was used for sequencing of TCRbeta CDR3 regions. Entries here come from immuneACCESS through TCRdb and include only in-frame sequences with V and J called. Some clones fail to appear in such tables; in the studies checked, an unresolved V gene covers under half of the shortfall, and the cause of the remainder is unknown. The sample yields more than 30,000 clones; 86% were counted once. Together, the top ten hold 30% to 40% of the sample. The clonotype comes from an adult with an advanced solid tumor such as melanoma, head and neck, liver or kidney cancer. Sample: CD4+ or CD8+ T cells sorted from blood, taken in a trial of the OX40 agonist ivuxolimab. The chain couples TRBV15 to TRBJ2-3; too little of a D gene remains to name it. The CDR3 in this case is CATRVGPALSTDTQYF. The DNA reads TGTGCCACCAGAGTTGGGCCAGCGCTTAGCACAGATACGCAGTATTTT.